The sequence of this T cell receptor (beta chain) was determined in a study of T cells after yellow fever vaccination. Of note for this clonotype: Its antigen remains unknown.

General study findings and limits: Any FACS-sorted repertoire could hold abundant clonotypes that contaminate it from the bulk population. Across the CD4 and CD8 compartments, a small share of clonotypes was present in both. The secondary response was weaker, and its peak arrived faster, on day 5 versus 15.

A universal primer site and UMIs were added as TCR cDNA was made by 5'RACE template switching. A single record per CDR3 protein comes from TCRdb applying MiXCR to the 5' RACE reads. The sample includes roughly 500,000 distinct CDR3 sequences, 19% seen only once; the top ten take over 11%. This clonotype was obtained from a man younger than 45 who received the YFV17D yellow fever vaccine. The input for sequencing was PBMCs, taken 15 days after the yellow fever booster vaccination.

The CDR3 loop is CASSLDLDLQPQHF. CDR3 nucleotides: TGTGCCAGCAGCTTAGACCTGGACCTTCAGCCCCAGCATTTT. The chain combines TRBV7-9 with TRBJ1-5; unclear D gene. The CDR3 is 14 residues long. The germline V and J ends were trimmed by 1 base and 6 bases, with 10 bases remaining between them. CDR1 is SEHNR and CDR2 is FQNEAQ in the germline V gene (reference sequence).